This T cell receptor (beta chain) was recorded in a study of blood T cell repertoires in COVID-19. Whole-study context: Specimens from acute and convalescent COVID-19 originated in the United States, Italy and Spain. Sources were T cells, B-cell-depleted T cells, or PBMCs; the material itself was cDNA or gDNA.

As handled by the study authors: Estimation of nucleated cell counts relied on the amplification of reference gene primers. Measured with immunoSEQ multiplex PCR; TCRdb has only the in-frame clones, and not every one. V and J calls and clone size follow that table, whereas D and trimming were derived from the DNA. In the table there are 90,000 to 95,000 clones, about 88% of which are singletons. This clone has a single count. Trimming pared 3 bases from V and 5 bases from J, leaving 13 bases between. The CDR3 is 14 residues long. From germline, CDR1 is MNHNS and CDR2 SASEGT. The source is a woman at least 80 years old with active COVID-19. The chain has TRBV6-1 and TRBJ2-5; possibly TRBD1 for D (6 bases). Sequenced material: peripheral blood. CDR3 DNA: TGTGCCAGCAGTGATCGTCACAGGGAGGAGACCCAGTACTTC. This translates into CASSDRHREETQYF.